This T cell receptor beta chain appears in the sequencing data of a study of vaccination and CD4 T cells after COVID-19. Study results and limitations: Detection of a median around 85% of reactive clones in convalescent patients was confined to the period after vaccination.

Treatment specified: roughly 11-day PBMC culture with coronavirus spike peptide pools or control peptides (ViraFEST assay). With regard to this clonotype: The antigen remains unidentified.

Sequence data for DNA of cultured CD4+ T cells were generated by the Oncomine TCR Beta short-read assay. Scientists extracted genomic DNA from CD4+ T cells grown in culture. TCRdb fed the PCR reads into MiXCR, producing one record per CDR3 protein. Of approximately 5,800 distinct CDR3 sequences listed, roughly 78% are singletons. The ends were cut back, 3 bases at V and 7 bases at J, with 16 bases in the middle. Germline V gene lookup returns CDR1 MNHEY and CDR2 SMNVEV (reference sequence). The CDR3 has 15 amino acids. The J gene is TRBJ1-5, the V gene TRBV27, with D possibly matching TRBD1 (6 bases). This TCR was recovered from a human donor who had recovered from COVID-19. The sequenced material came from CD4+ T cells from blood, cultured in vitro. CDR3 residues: CASSFSGGLAQPQHF. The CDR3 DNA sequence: TGTGCCAGCAGTTTCTCGGGGGGGCTGGCGCAGCCCCAGCATTTT.